Below, 19 T cell receptor beta chains from the same sample are listed, as sequenced in a study of cytomegalovirus exposure and HLA in healthy donors. The PCR was carried out with 60 Vbeta primers and 13 Jbeta primers. Sequencing used immunoSEQ multiplex PCR; TCRdb keeps in-frame clones, though not all of them. The table has approximately 200,000 clones, about 83% seen once. The sample was PBMCs. The receptors stem from a man in his forties in good health and CMV-seronegative.

This chain connects TRBV6-6 to TRBJ1-5, with D possibly matching TRBD1 (6 bases). V shed 6 bases and J shed 1 base, with 16 bases lying between them. The CDR3 loop spans 16 amino acids. Germline CDR1 MNHNY, CDR2 SVGAGI (reference sequence). Written as DNA, the CDR3 is TGTGCCAGCAGCCTCCGACCCACAGGGAGCAATCAGCCCCAGCATTTT. As protein: CASSLRPTGSNQPQHF.

The chain uses TRBV4-2 and TRBJ1-5, with D tentatively TRBD1 (5 bases). Trimming removed 0 bases at V and 5 bases at J, with 11 bases between. The CDR3 is made up of 15 amino acids. Germline lookup yields CDR1 LGHNA and CDR2 YNFKEQ. The CDR3 is CASSQESGKHQPQHF. Written as DNA, the CDR3 is TGTGCCAGCAGCCAAGAATCAGGGAAGCATCAGCCCCAGCATTTT.

In this sample, this clone turned up once. V is TRBV27 and J is TRBJ2-7; possible D gene TRBD2, 6 bases. From germline, CDR1 is MNHEY and CDR2 SMNVEV (reference sequence). V lost 5 bases and J lost 2, with 13 bases in between. The length of the CDR3 is 14 residues. The CDR3 is CASSIRPGAYEQYF. For the CDR3, the DNA is TGTGCCAGCAGTATCCGTCCGGGGGCCTACGAGCAGTACTTC.

This clone has only a few counts. This sample includes further DNA sequences coding for the same CDR3. The chain uses TRBV4-3 and TRBJ1-5, with 8 bases matching TRBD1. V lost 1 base and J lost 3; bases outside the gene matches: 2. Germline CDR1 and CDR2: LGHNA and YSLEER. The CDR3 totals 15 residues. CDR3 bases: TGCGCCAGCAGCCAAGGGACAGGGTCCAATCAGCCCCAGCATTTT. This gives the protein CASSQGTGSNQPQHF.

The chain combines TRBV7-2 with TRBJ2-7; 13 bases map to TRBD2. The germline V gene has CDR1 SGHTA and CDR2 FQGNSA. With V trimmed by 1 base and J by 4 bases, 4 bases remained unmatched. This CDR3 spans 16 amino acids. The CDR3: CASSLELAGGQYEQYF. The CDR3 DNA is TGTGCCAGCAGCTTAGAACTAGCGGGGGGGCAGTACGAGCAGTACTTC.

This clone has a single count. In nucleotides, the CDR3 is TGCGCCAGCAGCTTGTGGCAGGGGGTTTACGAGCAGTACTTC. Translated, it gives CASSLWQGVYEQYF. The chain couples TRBV5-1 to TRBJ2-7, with 7 bases aligning to TRBD1. Germline V gene data show CDR1 as SGHRS and CDR2 as YFSETQ. The CDR3 is 14 residues long. J was trimmed by 4 bases and V by 1 base; bases with no gene match: 5.

The gene calls are TRBV5-4 and TRBJ2-7; TRBD1 matches at 7 bases. CDR1 and CDR2 (germline): SGHNT, YYREEE (reference sequence). The J segment lost 2 bases and the V segment lost 4 bases, leaving 3 bases of the junction unmatched. The length of the CDR3 is 13 residues. The CDR3 sequence: CASSRDSPYEQYF. The CDR3 bases are TGTGCCAGCAGCCGGGACAGCCCCTACGAGCAGTACTTC.

This sequence joins TRBV19 and TRBJ1-5; the match to TRBD1 covers 10 bases. Germline-derived CDR1 and CDR2 are LNHDA and SQIVND (reference sequence). V was pared by 7 bases and J by 6 bases, with 6 bases of the junction left unmatched. The CDR3 is made up of 14 amino acids. The CDR3 DNA sequence: TGTGCCAGTAACGACAGGGGGCCTCGTCAGCCCCAGCATTTT. Residues: CASNDRGPRQPQHF.

This clone came up a few times. This chain links TRBV4-1 with TRBJ2-1; 9 positions agree with TRBD2. V lost 0 bases, J lost 4 bases, and 7 bases stayed unmatched. Germline CDR1 MGHRA, CDR2 YSYEKL. The CDR3 contains 17 residues. As DNA, the CDR3 is TGCGCCAGCAGCCAAGATCTTGGGGCGGGAGGGTACAATGAGCAGTTCTTC. Translation gives CASSQDLGAGGYNEQFF.

The chain joins TRBV6-1 to TRBJ2-1; TRBD2 might be the D (5 bases). This CDR3 region has 14 residues. Germline CDR1 is MNHNS and CDR2 is SASEGT. V was shortened by 0 bases and J by 9 bases, with 12 bases between the two germline ends. CDR3 bases: TGTGCCAGCAGTGAAGCCCTACTAGTAGTTGAGCAGTTCTTC. Its translation is CASSEALLVVEQFF.

The chain employs TRBV2 and TRBJ2-5, with 12 bases matching TRBD2. Trimming cost V 4 bases and J 5 bases; bases outside gene matches: 11. The V gene's germline CDR1 is SNHLY and CDR2 FYNNEI. This CDR3 has 17 residues. The chain's CDR3 is CASSGAASGGARETQYF. CDR3 bases: TGTGCCAGCAGTGGGGCCGCTAGCGGGGGGGCCCGGGAGACCCAGTACTTC.

The CDR3 DNA reads as TGTGCCAGCTCTCTCGGAGGAAACGAGCAGTACTTC. It encodes CASSLGGNEQYF. The V gene is TRBV18, the J gene TRBJ2-7; a weak D match, TRBD2 (5 bases). The CDR3 sequence is 12 residues long. The V and J ends lost 6 bases and 5 bases respectively, with 11 bases between them. The germline CDR1 and CDR2 sequences are KGHSH and LQKENI.

This sequence joins TRBV4-2 and TRBJ1-1; D possibly corresponds to TRBD1 (6 bases). The germline CDR1 and CDR2 sequences are LGHNA and YNFKEQ. The CDR3 length is 15 residues. V dropped 5 bases and J dropped 0 bases, with 13 bases sitting between them. The DNA of the CDR3 is TGTGCCAGCAGCAATCCGGGACAAATGAACACTGAAGCTTTCTTT. This codes for CASSNPGQMNTEAFF.

A few counts support this clone. CDR3 sequence reads: CASSRQGLNTEAFF. CDR3 coding DNA: TGTGCCAGCAGCCGACAGGGTCTGAACACTGAAGCTTTCTTT. The chain employs TRBV6-6 and TRBJ1-1, with 7 bases matching TRBD1. CDR3 length equals 14 residues. V lost 6 bases, J lost 0 bases, and 4 bases stayed unmatched. Germline V CDR1 and CDR2: MNHNY, SVGAGI (reference sequence).

J is TRBJ1-2 and V is TRBV28, with D possibly TRBD1 on 6 matching bases. The CDR3 spans 12 residues. Germline CDR1 MDHEN, CDR2 SYDVKM. V lost 11 bases and J lost 4, with 14 bases in between. The chain's CDR3 is CACDGGGYGYTF. The DNA for the CDR3 is TGTGCCTGCGATGGGGGCGGCTATGGCTACACCTTC.

The chain uses TRBV27 and TRBJ1-1, with 10 nucleotides matching TRBD1. Trimming at V came to 6 bases and at J to 6 bases, leaving 10 bases not matched to a gene. Germline V gene data show CDR1 as MNHEY and CDR2 as SMNVEV (reference sequence). The CDR3 totals 15 residues. In nucleotides, the CDR3 is TGTGCCAGCAGGCCCCAGGGACAGGGGACAGCTGAAGCTTTCTTT. Residues: CASRPQGQGTAEAFF.

This rearrangement joins TRBV5-4 to TRBJ2-2; a possible D gene is TRBD2 (6 bases). Germline CDR1 reads SGHNT; CDR2 reads YYREEE (reference sequence). Trimming removed 2 bases from V and 3 bases from J, with 11 bases in between. The CDR3 is 15 amino acids. CDR3 region: CASSLGREYTGELFF. Written as DNA, the CDR3 is TGTGCCAGCAGCTTAGGACGGGAGTACACCGGGGAGCTGTTTTTT.

V and J are TRBV7-8 and TRBJ2-2; D is unclear. The CDR3 runs to 14 residues. Germline V gives CDR1 SGHVS, CDR2 FQNEAQ. V dropped 8 bases and J dropped 0 bases, with 10 bases sitting between them. The CDR3 DNA is TGTGCCAGCGGAGTCAACGCGAACACCGGGGAGCTGTTTTTT. Its protein is CASGVNANTGELFF.

The V call is TRBV7-8, the J call TRBJ2-2; D call uncertain. The CDR3 totals 17 residues. Trimming stripped 4 bases from V and 1 base from J, with 16 bases between. In germline, CDR1 is SGHVS, CDR2 FQNEAQ. The CDR3 loop is CASSSLLRSLNTGELFF. The CDR3 coding sequence is TGTGCCAGCAGCTCCCTCCTGAGGTCGTTGAACACCGGGGAGCTGTTTTTT.